The present TCR beta chain was sequenced within a study of T cell responses to AZD1222 COVID-19 vaccine. Germline assignment: CDR1 SNHLY and CDR2 FYNNEI. After removal of 6 bases from V and 4 bases from J, the junction contained 7 bases not matched to a gene. The CDR3 covers 15 residues. Clones were read by immunoSEQ multiplex PCR, and TCRdb kept only the in-frame ones, dropping some. The sample gives roughly 100,000 clones, about 80% of which show up once; approximately 5% is in the top ten. This chain links TRBV2 with TRBJ2-3; 10 nucleotides align to TRBD2. The sequence was obtained from an adult in good health. The sample consisted of peripheral blood, taken on day 0 of AZD1222 vaccination. Here the CDR3 reads CASRGAGGPADTQYF. In nucleotides, the CDR3 is TGTGCCAGCAGGGGAGCGGGGGGGCCGGCAGATACGCAGTATTTT.